Listed here is a single T cell receptor beta chain. The data derive from a study of blood T cell repertoires in COVID-19. Study-wide context: The United States, Italy and Spain supplied acute and convalescent COVID-19 samples.

Measured with immunoSEQ multiplex PCR; TCRdb has only the in-frame clones, and not every one. The sample contains roughly 500,000 clones, 70% to 90% of which appear only once. The CDR3 has 15 amino acids. In germline, CDR1 is SGHTA, CDR2 FQGTGA. Between the trimmed V and J ends, which lost 5 bases and 0 bases, there was a span of 11 bases. The source is a human donor in a cohort sampled during active COVID-19. The sequencing sample was made of peripheral blood. The chain combines TRBV7-3 with TRBJ2-1; a possible D gene is TRBD2 (5 bases). The CDR3 region has the DNA TGTGCCAGCAGCCCTAGCAGGAGCTCCTACAATGAGCAGTTCTTC. It yields the protein CASSPSRSSYNEQFF.